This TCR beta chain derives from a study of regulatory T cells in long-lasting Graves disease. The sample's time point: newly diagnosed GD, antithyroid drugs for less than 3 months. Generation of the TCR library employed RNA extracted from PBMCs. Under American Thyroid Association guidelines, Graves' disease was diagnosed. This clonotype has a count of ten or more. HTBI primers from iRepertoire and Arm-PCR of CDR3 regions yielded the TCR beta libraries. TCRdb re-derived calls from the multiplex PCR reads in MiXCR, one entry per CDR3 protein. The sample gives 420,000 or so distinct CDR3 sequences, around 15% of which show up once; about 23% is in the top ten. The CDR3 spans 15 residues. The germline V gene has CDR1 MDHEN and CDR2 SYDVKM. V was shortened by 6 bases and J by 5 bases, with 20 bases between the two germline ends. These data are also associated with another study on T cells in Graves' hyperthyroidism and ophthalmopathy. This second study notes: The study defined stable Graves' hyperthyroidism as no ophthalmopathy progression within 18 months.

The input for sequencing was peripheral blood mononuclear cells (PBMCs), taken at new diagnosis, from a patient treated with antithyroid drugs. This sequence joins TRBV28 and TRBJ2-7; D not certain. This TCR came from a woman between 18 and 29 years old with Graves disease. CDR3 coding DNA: TGTGCCAGCAGGGCGGCCCCCAACCGACCCAACGAGCAGTACTTC. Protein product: CASRAAPNRPNEQYF. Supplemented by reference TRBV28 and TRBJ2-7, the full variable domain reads DVKVTQSSRYLVKRTGEKVFLECVQDMDHENMFWYRQDPGLGLRLIYFSYDVKMKEKGDIPEGYSVSREKKERFSLILESASTNQTSMYLCASRAAPNRPNEQYFGPGTRLTVT.